Presented here are 19 T cell receptor beta chains from one specimen sequenced in a study of blood T cell repertoires in COVID-19. Some clones are missing from TCRdb's copy, which holds only in-frame ones; the method was immunoSEQ multiplex PCR. The sample has 140,000 to 150,000 clones, around 84% seen once. The sequenced sample consisted of peripheral blood. The receptors derive from a human donor in a cohort sampled during active COVID-19.

The V gene is TRBV3-1 (or the pseudogene TRBV3-2), the J gene TRBJ2-7; no reliable D call. This CDR3 contains 15 residues. Trimming removed 4 bases from V and 0 bases from J, with 13 bases in between. The germline V gene encodes CDR1 LGHDT and CDR2 YNNKEL (reference sequence). CDR3 DNA sequence: TGTGCCAGCAGCCTGTCTACGAATTACTCCTACGAGCAGTACTTC. It yields the protein CASSLSTNYSYEQYF.

This clone was observed a few times. This chain links TRBV7-6 with TRBJ1-1, with D perhaps TRBD1 (6 bases). The CDR3 is 14 amino acids. The germline CDR1 and CDR2 sequences are SGHVS and FNYEAQ. The ends were cut back, 1 base at V and 5 bases at J, with 11 bases in the middle. The CDR3 sequence: CASSLDRAGTEAFF. CDR3 in DNA: TGTGCCAGCAGCTTAGACAGGGCGGGTACTGAAGCTTTCTTT.

The rearrangement joins TRBV18 to TRBJ2-5; 12 nucleotides agree with TRBD1. Germline V gene data show CDR1 as KGHSH and CDR2 as LQKENI. V trimming: 4 bases; J trimming: 5 bases; junction bases outside the gene matches: 5. This CDR3 is 15 amino acids long. DNA for the CDR3: TGTGCCAGCTCACGAGCCGGGACAGGGGGCGAGACCCAGTACTTC. It translates to CASSRAGTGGETQYF.

V gene TRBV7-2 combines with J gene TRBJ1-2, with a weak D call TRBD1 (5 bases). This CDR3 is 14 amino acids long. V lost 0 bases to trimming and J lost 7 bases, with 12 bases between them. The germline V gene encodes CDR1 SGHTA and CDR2 FQGNSA. The CDR3 spells CASSLAGGLRGYTF. CDR3 in DNA: TGTGCCAGCAGCTTAGCGGGGGGATTGCGTGGCTACACCTTC.

This clone has ten or more counts. The V call is TRBV3-1 (or the pseudogene TRBV3-2), the J call TRBJ2-7, with D possibly being TRBD1 (5 bases). Trimming cost V 5 bases and J 3 bases, with 23 bases left between them. Germline assignment: CDR1 LGHDT and CDR2 YNNKEL (reference sequence). This CDR3 is built from 17 residues. This CDR3 reads CASSAHSGQGSLYEQYF. The CDR3 DNA sequence: TGTGCCAGCAGCGCACACTCCGGCCAGGGATCCCTCTACGAGCAGTACTTC.

The chain combines TRBV3-1 (or the pseudogene TRBV3-2) with TRBJ2-3, with a tentative D call TRBD1 (5 bases). The length of the CDR3 is 15 residues. The V end lost 10 bases, the J end lost 2 bases, and 19 bases lay between the germline ends. Germline values: CDR1 LGHDT, CDR2 YNNKEL (reference sequence). CDR3 in amino acids: CATALTGSYTDTQYF. Written as DNA, the CDR3 is TGTGCCACCGCCCTAACAGGTTCATACACAGATACGCAGTATTTT.

V gene TRBV6-4 combines with J gene TRBJ2-2, with 9 positions matching TRBD2. CDR1 is MRHNA, CDR2 SNTAGT, per germline. The CDR3 totals 14 residues. With 4 bases clipped from V and 7 bases from J, the junction kept 4 bases outside the gene matches. The CDR3 spells CASSGGGAGGELFF. The CDR3 DNA is TGTGCCAGCAGTGGCGGGGGGGCCGGCGGGGAGCTGTTTTTT.

The chain combines TRBV9 with TRBJ1-2; a possible D gene is TRBD1 (5 bases). Trimming stripped 0 bases from V and 2 bases from J, with 17 bases between. CDR1 is SGDLS and CDR2 is YYNGEE in the germline V gene. The CDR3 is 17 residues long. In DNA, the CDR3 is TGTGCCAGCAGCGTAGGGCTGGGTGGGGCCTTGAACTATGGCTACACCTTC. Translation gives CASSVGLGGALNYGYTF.

The chain carries TRBV5-6 and TRBJ2-7; 7 bases line up with TRBD2. The germline CDR1 and CDR2 sequences are SGHDT and YYEEEE. This CDR3 contains 15 residues. Germline trimming cut 1 base from V and 2 bases from J; bases unmatched to any gene: 6. The CDR3 reads CASSLISGGTYEQYF. DNA for the CDR3: TGTGCCAGCAGCTTGATATCGGGGGGAACCTACGAGCAGTACTTC. The whole variable domain, filled in from reference TRBV5-6 and TRBJ2-7, reads DAGVTQSPTHLIKTRGQQVTLRCSPKSGHDTVSWYQQALGQGPQFIFQYYEEEERQRGNFPDRFSGHQFPNYSSELNVNALLLGDSALYLCASSLISGGTYEQYFGPGTRLTVT.

This clone was recorded a few times. This rearrangement joins TRBV2 to TRBJ1-4, with unresolved D. Trimming pared 1 base from V and 3 bases from J, leaving 9 bases between. CDR3 length equals 15 residues. Germline V gene data show CDR1 as SNHLY and CDR2 as FYNNEI. CDR3 nucleotides: TGTGCCAGCAGTGAAGGGTGGCAGTCTAATGAAAAACTGTTTTTT. Translated: CASSEGWQSNEKLFF.

This clone is a singleton in its sample. The CDR3 sequence is CASSLGGGSSYNSPLHF. DNA of the CDR3: TGCGCCAGCAGCTTGGGAGGGGGCAGCTCCTATAATTCACCCCTCCACTTT. This chain links TRBV5-1 with TRBJ1-6, with 7 bases aligning to TRBD1. The CDR3 runs to 17 residues. Germline CDR1 SGHRS, CDR2 YFSETQ. With 0 bases clipped from V and 0 bases from J, the junction kept 3 bases outside the gene matches.

The chain joins TRBV4-1 to TRBJ2-2; 9 bases line up with TRBD2. J lost 4 bases, V lost 4 bases, and 10 bases had no gene match. The germline CDR1 and CDR2 sequences are MGHRA and YSYEKL. The length of the CDR3 is 17 residues. The chain's CDR3 is CASSPGGGGAFTGELFF. The CDR3, as DNA: TGCGCCAGCAGCCCAGGTGGCGGGGGGGCTTTCACCGGGGAGCTGTTTTTT.

The gene calls are TRBV6-6 and TRBJ1-1; 9 positions agree with TRBD1. Germline lookup yields CDR1 MNHNY and CDR2 SVGAGI (reference sequence). This CDR3 is built from 14 residues. Trimming removed 6 bases from V and 3 bases from J; junction bases left unmatched: 5. CDR3 sequence: CASRQGQGYTEAFF. In DNA, the CDR3 is TGTGCCAGCAGACAGGGACAGGGATACACTGAAGCTTTCTTT.

The chain has TRBV28 and TRBJ2-1; no definite D call. The CDR3 covers 12 residues. V lost 6 bases and J lost 0, with 3 bases in between. CDR1 is MDHEN, CDR2 SYDVKM, per germline. CDR3 amino acids: CASRSSYNEQFF. In nucleotides, the CDR3 is TGTGCCAGCAGGAGCTCCTACAATGAGCAGTTCTTC.

Only one count was recorded for this clone. V is TRBV7-9 and J is TRBJ1-1; 8 bases match TRBD1. The V segment lost 8 bases and the J segment 3 bases; nucleotides outside the gene matches: 8. Looked up from germline, CDR1 is SEHNR and CDR2 is FQNEAQ (reference sequence). This CDR3 has 14 residues. The CDR3 here is CASRQGQGDTEAFF. For the CDR3, the DNA is TGTGCCAGCCGCCAAGGACAGGGAGACACTGAAGCTTTCTTT.

The chain joins TRBV6-6 to TRBJ1-2, with D uncertain. The germline V gene has CDR1 MNHNY and CDR2 SVGAGI (reference sequence). The CDR3 sequence is 13 residues long. V was pared by 6 bases and J by 0 bases, with 8 bases between. In DNA, the CDR3 is TGTGCCAGCAGGACTGACGCTAACTATGGCTACACCTTC. Amino acids: CASRTDANYGYTF.

The chain couples TRBV5-1 to TRBJ1-6; 8 bases line up with TRBD1. The CDR3 runs 17 residues. Unmatched junction bases numbered 10, after V lost 5 bases and J lost 3 bases. The germline gives CDR1 SGHRS, CDR2 YFSETQ. DNA for the CDR3: TGCGCCAGCAGTACCGGACAGGGTGACCTCTATAATTCACCCCTCCACTTT. It yields the protein CASSTGQGDLYNSPLHF.

The V gene is TRBV11-3, the J gene TRBJ1-1; 8 bases are shared with TRBD1. CDR1 SGHNT and CDR2 YENEEA come from the germline V gene. V lost 3 bases to trimming and J lost 10 bases; unmatched junction nucleotides: 7. This CDR3 comprises 13 residues. In DNA, the CDR3 is TGTGCCAGCAGCTTGGGCCATACAGGGGGAGCTTTCTTT. This translates into CASSLGHTGGAFF.

This clone was observed once. The rearrangement joins TRBV28 to TRBJ2-3; D may be TRBD2 (7 bases). The CDR3 totals 18 residues. Germline V gene data show CDR1 as MDHEN and CDR2 as SYDVKM. Trimming left V 1 base short and J 0 bases short, with 17 bases between. As DNA, the CDR3 is TGTGCCAGCAGTTTATCGCGGGGGCTGGGTTCTAGCACAGATACGCAGTATTTT. This gives the protein CASSLSRGLGSSTDTQYF.